The 2 T cell receptor beta chains in this list originate from one sample, sequenced in a study of CD8 T cells in Susac syndrome. The authors reverse transcribed roughly 0.5 to 1 ug RNA with random hexamers. Each CDR3 protein gets one entry after TCRdb re-called the immunoSEQ multiplex PCR reads with MiXCR. The table has some 220,000 distinct CDR3 sequences, 95% seen once. Sequencing was carried out using CD4+ T cells from PBMCs. Receptor source: a human donor with multiple sclerosis.

The genes are TRBV20-1 and TRBJ2-5; maybe TRBD2 (6 bases). The CDR3 is 13 residues long. Germline values: CDR1 DFQATT, CDR2 SNEGSKA (reference sequence). Trimming removed 1 base from V and 2 bases from J, with 8 bases in between. The CDR3 DNA follows: TGCAGTGCTAGAGGGGCGGGGCAAGAGACCCAGTACTTC. Protein sequence: CSARGAGQETQYF.

The genes are TRBV3-1 and TRBJ2-2; TRBD1 agrees at 8 bases. This CDR3 comprises 20 residues. V shed 3 bases and J 1 base; nucleotides not matched to a gene: 16. Germline values: CDR1 LGHDT, CDR2 YNNKEL (reference sequence). CDR3 amino acids: CASSHDPGGVISVNTGELFF. The CDR3 DNA sequence: TGTGCCAGCAGCCATGACCCAGGGGGCGTAATTAGTGTGAACACCGGGGAGCTGTTTTTT.